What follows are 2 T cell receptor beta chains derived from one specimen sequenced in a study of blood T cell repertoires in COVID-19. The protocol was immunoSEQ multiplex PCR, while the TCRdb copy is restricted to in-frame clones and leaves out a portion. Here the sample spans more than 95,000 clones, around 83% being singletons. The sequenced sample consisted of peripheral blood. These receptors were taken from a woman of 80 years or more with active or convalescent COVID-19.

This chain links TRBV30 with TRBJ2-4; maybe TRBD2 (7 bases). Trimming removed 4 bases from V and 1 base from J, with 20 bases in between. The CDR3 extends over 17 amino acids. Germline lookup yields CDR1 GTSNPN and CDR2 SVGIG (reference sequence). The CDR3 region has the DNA TGTGCCTGGACGTTACAGGGAGCGGGAAGGGCCAAAAACATTCAGTACTTC. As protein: CAWTLQGAGRAKNIQYF.

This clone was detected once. CDR3 residues: CASSLGGQDSYEQYF. The DNA of the CDR3 is TGCGCCAGCAGCTTGGGGGGCCAGGACTCCTACGAGCAGTACTTC. The chain recombines TRBV5-1 with TRBJ2-7; D is possibly TRBD1 (5 bases). Trimming pared 0 bases from V and 0 bases from J, leaving 10 bases between. Per the germline V gene, CDR1 is SGHRS and CDR2 is YFSETQ. The CDR3 totals 15 residues.